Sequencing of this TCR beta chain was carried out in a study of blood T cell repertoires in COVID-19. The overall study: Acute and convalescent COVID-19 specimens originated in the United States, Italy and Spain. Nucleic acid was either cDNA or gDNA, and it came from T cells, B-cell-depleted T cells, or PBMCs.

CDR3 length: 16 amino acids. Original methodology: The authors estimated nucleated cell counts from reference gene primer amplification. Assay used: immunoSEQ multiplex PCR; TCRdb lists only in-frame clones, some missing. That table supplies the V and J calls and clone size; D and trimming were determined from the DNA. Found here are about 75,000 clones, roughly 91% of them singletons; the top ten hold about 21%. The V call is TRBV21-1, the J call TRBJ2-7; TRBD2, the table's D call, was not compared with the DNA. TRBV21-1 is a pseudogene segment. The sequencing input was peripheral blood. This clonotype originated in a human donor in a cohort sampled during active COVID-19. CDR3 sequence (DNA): TGTGCCAGCAGCAAAGATAATTTGAGGGTGTATTACGAGCAGTACTTC. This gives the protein CASSKDNLRVYYEQYF.